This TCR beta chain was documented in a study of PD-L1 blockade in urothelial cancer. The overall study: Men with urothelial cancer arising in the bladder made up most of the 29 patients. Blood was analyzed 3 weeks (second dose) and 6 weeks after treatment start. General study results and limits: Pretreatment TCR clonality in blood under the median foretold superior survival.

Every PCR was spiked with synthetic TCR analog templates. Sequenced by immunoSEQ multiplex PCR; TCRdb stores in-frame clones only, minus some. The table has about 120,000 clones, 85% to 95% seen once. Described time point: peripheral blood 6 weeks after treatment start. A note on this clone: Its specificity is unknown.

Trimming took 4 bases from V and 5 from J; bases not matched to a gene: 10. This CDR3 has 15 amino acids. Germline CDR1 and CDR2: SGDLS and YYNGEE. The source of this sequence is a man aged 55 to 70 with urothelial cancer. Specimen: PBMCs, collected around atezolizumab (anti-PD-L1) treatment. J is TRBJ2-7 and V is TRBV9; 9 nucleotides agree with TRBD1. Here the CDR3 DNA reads TGTGCCAGCAGCTCCCTCCGGGACAGGGACCACGAGCAGTACTTC. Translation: CASSSLRDRDHEQYF.